Sequencing of this TCR beta chain was carried out in a study of cytomegalovirus exposure and HLA in healthy donors. On this clone itself: Antigen: not known.

Notes on the study in general: Presence/absence analyses supposed approximately even sequencing depth among donors. Per a later analysis, HLA-associated TCR beta chains showed more clonal expansion than other, equally common TCR beta chains.

V lost 4 bases and J lost 0, with 9 bases in between. The CDR3 extends over 14 amino acids. Per the germline V gene, CDR1 is ENHRY and CDR2 is SYGVKD. The PCR contained 60 Vbeta and 13 Jbeta primers. Source study methods: A later analysis tallied approximately 87 million unique TCR beta chains, 9 million to 12 million of them shared. TCRdb's table, derived via immunoSEQ multiplex PCR, lists solely in-frame clones and lacks some. V and J calls and clone size come straight from that table; D and trimming were deduced from the DNA. The sample contains 190,000 or so clones, 65% to 85% of which appear only once.

The TCR sequence derives from a boy between 2 and 10 years old in good health and CMV-seronegative. The chain links TRBV10-3 to TRBJ1-2, with D unclear. The specimen was PBMCs. CDR3 sequence: CAISGGTTNYGYTF. In nucleotides, the CDR3 is TGTGCCATCAGTGGTGGCACTACTAACTATGGCTACACCTTC.